Below, 28 T cell receptor beta chains from the same sample are listed, as sequenced in a study of spatial heterogeneity in lung cancer. Time point described: sample taken at primary tumor resection. TCRdb called the 5' RACE reads again in MiXCR, with one record for every CDR3 protein. The data contain 7,000 or so distinct CDR3 sequences, around 6.3% of them singletons. The sequencing here drew on PBMCs, taken at surgery. Source of these receptors: a male donor with early-stage non-small cell lung cancer.

This clonotype occurred many times. The chain recombines TRBV27 with TRBJ2-3; 9 bases match TRBD2. Per germline, CDR1 MNHEY and CDR2 SMNVEV (reference sequence). V lost 5 bases, J lost 4 bases, and 4 bases stayed unmatched. CDR3 size: 14 residues. The CDR3 sequence: CASSPQREADTQYF. The CDR3 DNA follows: TGTGCCAGCAGTCCCCAGCGGGAGGCAGATACGCAGTATTTT.

Notes on this clonotype: Being one base from a much bigger clone, this may be a read error. The genes are TRBV5-1 and TRBJ2-3; 9 bases line up with TRBD2. The germline V gene encodes CDR1 SGHRS and CDR2 YFSETQ. The CDR3 loop spans 16 amino acids. The CDR3 DNA follows: TGCGCCAGCAGCTGGGGGCAGCGGGGGGCAACAGATACGCGGTATTTT. This codes for CASSWGQRGATDTRYF.

This clonotype came up many times. The CDR3 spells CASSPGEAYNEQFF. CDR3 nucleotide sequence: TGCGCCAGCAGCCCGGGCGAGGCCTACAATGAGCAGTTCTTC. The genes are TRBV5-1 and TRBJ2-1; unclear D gene. The CDR3 is 14 residues long. From germline, CDR1 is SGHRS and CDR2 YFSETQ. The V gene lost 4 bases and the J gene lost 2 bases, with 10 bases spanning the gap.

This clonotype came up many times. V is TRBV29-1 and J is TRBJ2-5, with D perhaps being TRBD1 or TRBD2 (5 bases each). This CDR3 region has 12 residues. V was pared by 7 bases and J by 2 bases, with 11 bases between. Germline V CDR1 and CDR2: SQVTM, ANQGSEA. The DNA of the CDR3 is TGCAGCGACCGAGGGGTACAAGAGACCCAGTACTTC. Protein sequence: CSDRGVQETQYF.

This clonotype was detected ten times or more. The chain has TRBV11-2 and TRBJ2-2; 7 nucleotides match TRBD1. The CDR3 is made up of 16 amino acids. The V gene's germline CDR1 is SGHAT and CDR2 FQNNGV. V dropped 5 bases and J dropped 6; count of bases not matched to a gene: 12. The CDR3 here is CASSTVAGTDAGELFF. CDR3 coding DNA: TGTGCCAGCAGCACAGTCGCCGGGACAGACGCCGGGGAGCTGTTTTTT.

This clonotype was counted many times. This chain connects TRBV6-5 to TRBJ1-1, with D unclear. V was clipped by 5 bases and J by 4 bases, with 11 bases between them. The V gene's germline CDR1 is MNHEY and CDR2 SVGAGI. The CDR3 loop spans 13 amino acids. CDR3 DNA: TGTGCCAGCAGTCTCGGGGTGACCACTGAAGCTTTCTTT. Its translation is CASSLGVTTEAFF.

This clonotype was detected ten times or more. The chain couples TRBV20-1 to TRBJ1-2, with TRBD1 identical over 8 bases. CDR3 length: 12 residues. V shed 3 bases, J shed 7 bases, and the junction held 4 bases outside the gene matches. Germline values: CDR1 DFQATT, CDR2 SNEGSKA (reference sequence). The CDR3 DNA sequence: TGCAGTGCTAGCTCAGGGGGCTCTGGCTACACCTTC. Protein: CSASSGGSGYTF.

This clonotype has at least ten counts. The chain recombines TRBV4-2 with TRBJ1-5, with 7 bases aligning to TRBD1. The CDR3 runs 14 residues. J was trimmed by 2 bases and V by 7 bases; bases with no gene match: 5. CDR1 LGHNA and CDR2 YNFKEQ come from the germline V gene. DNA for the CDR3: TGTGCCAGCAACCCAACAGGGGGCAATCAGCCCCAGCATTTT. Translated: CASNPTGGNQPQHF.

This clonotype was detected many times. This sequence joins TRBV5-6 and TRBJ2-1; the match to TRBD2 covers 9 bases. The ends lost 4 bases at V and 0 bases at J; junction bases unmatched: 8. CDR3 length: 17 amino acids. Per germline, CDR1 SGHDT and CDR2 YYEEEE. The CDR3 DNA is TGTGCCAGCAGCGCACCGGGACTAGCAAGCTCCTACAATGAGCAGTTCTTC. This codes for CASSAPGLASSYNEQFF.

This clonotype was detected ten times or more. The rearrangement links TRBV28 to TRBJ1-5; D perhaps matches TRBD1 (5 bases). The V gene lost 3 bases and the J gene lost 4 bases, with 13 bases spanning the gap. CDR1 is MDHEN and CDR2 is SYDVKM in the germline V gene. The CDR3 consists of 15 residues. The CDR3 DNA sequence: TGTGCCAGCAGTTTGGCCGGGGGGGGGAATCAGCCCCAGCATTTT. It yields the protein CASSLAGGGNQPQHF.

This clonotype was observed at least ten times. J is TRBJ2-3 and V is TRBV28, with a tentative D call TRBD2 (6 bases). Per the germline V gene, CDR1 is MDHEN and CDR2 is SYDVKM. Trimming removed 6 bases at V and 2 bases at J, with 12 bases between. CDR3 size: 14 residues. CDR3 sequence: CASREGLNTDTQYF. The CDR3, as DNA: TGTGCCAGCAGGGAGGGACTCAACACAGATACGCAGTATTTT.

This clonotype was seen many times. This rearrangement joins TRBV28 to TRBJ2-6; 10 nucleotides line up with TRBD1. The CDR3 extends over 19 amino acids. Germline values: CDR1 MDHEN, CDR2 SYDVKM. V lost 3 bases, J lost 4 bases, and 12 bases stayed unmatched. The CDR3 nucleotides read TGTGCCAGCAGTTTGATTTTGGGGACAGGGGAGTCCGGGGCCAACGTCCTGACTTTC. It translates to CASSLILGTGESGANVLTF.

This clonotype was counted at least ten times. The DNA of the CDR3 is TGTGCCAGTACTATCCACGAAGGGGGCGCAGGTGGCTACACCTTC. It yields the protein CASTIHEGGAGGYTF. The J gene is TRBJ1-2, the V gene TRBV19, with 7 bases identical to TRBD1. Germline V gene data show CDR1 as LNHDA and CDR2 as SQIVND (reference sequence). The CDR3 covers 15 residues. V lost 7 bases, J lost 7 bases, and 15 bases stayed unmatched.

This chain uses TRBV14 with TRBJ2-7; perhaps TRBD2 as D (6 bases). This CDR3 is built from 13 residues. From germline, CDR1 is SGHDN and CDR2 FVKESK. V was shortened by 6 bases and J by 3 bases, with 12 bases between the two germline ends. The CDR3 DNA follows: TGTGCCAGCAGGGGCCGGGACTTCTACGAGCAGTACTTC. Its protein product is CASRGRDFYEQYF. The whole variable domain, filled in from reference TRBV14 and TRBJ2-7, reads EAGVTQFPSHSVIEKGQTVTLRCDPISGHDNLYWYRRVMGKEIKFLLHFVKESKQDESGMPNNRFLAERTGGTYSTLKVQPAELEDSGVYFCASRGRDFYEQYFGPGTRLTVT.

This clonotype was picked up a small number of times. The chain carries TRBV18 and TRBJ1-2; D not resolved. Germline loops: CDR1 KGHSH, CDR2 LQKENI. The CDR3 runs to 16 residues. Deletions cut 1 base from V and 0 bases from J, with 12 bases between. Here the CDR3 DNA reads TGTGCCAGCTCACCACAAACCGATCCCGCTAACTATGGCTACACCTTC. As protein: CASSPQTDPANYGYTF.

This clonotype has at least ten counts. The rearrangement joins TRBV7-9 to TRBJ1-2, with 8 bases matching TRBD1. V dropped 7 bases and J dropped 5; count of bases not matched to a gene: 12. Germline V gives CDR1 SEHNR, CDR2 FQNEAQ (reference sequence). This CDR3 region has 15 residues. The CDR3 DNA sequence: TGTGCCAGCACCCTACTACAGGGGGAGGGATATGGCTACACCTTC. The encoded protein is CASTLLQGEGYGYTF.

The chain recombines TRBV18 with TRBJ2-6, with unresolved D. CDR1 and CDR2 (germline): KGHSH, LQKENI. The CDR3 extends over 19 amino acids. V was clipped by 3 bases and J by 1 base, with 19 bases between them. This chain's CDR3 is CASSPVLLSPTSGANVLTF. The CDR3 DNA follows: TGTGCCAGCTCACCGGTCCTTTTGAGTCCTACTTCTGGGGCCAACGTCCTGACTTTC.

This clonotype came up a few times. The V call is TRBV20-1, the J call TRBJ2-3; 10 positions agree with TRBD2. This CDR3 has 14 amino acids. J was trimmed by 1 base and V by 3 bases; bases with no gene match: 1. Germline CDR1 and CDR2: DFQATT and SNEGSKA (reference sequence). CDR3 loop: CSASLAGGTDTQYF. CDR3 nucleotides: TGCAGTGCTAGCCTAGCGGGGGGCACAGATACGCAGTATTTT.

There are many counts of this clonotype. This chain uses TRBV6-6 with TRBJ2-7; TRBD2 agrees at 13 bases. The germline CDR1 and CDR2 sequences are MNHNY and SVGAGI (reference sequence). Unmatched junction bases numbered 10, after V lost 2 bases and J lost 3 bases. The length of the CDR3 is 18 residues. The CDR3 DNA reads as TGTGCCAGCAGTTACCCCTGGGCGGGGACTAGCGGGAACTACGAGCAGTACTTC. Residues: CASSYPWAGTSGNYEQYF.

This clonotype has a count of ten or more. Written as DNA, the CDR3 is TGTGCCAGCAGCCGGGGACAGGGGGTAGGTAATCAGCCCCAGCATTTT. It yields the protein CASSRGQGVGNQPQHF. The gene calls are TRBV5-5 and TRBJ1-5; 11 positions agree with TRBD1. The CDR3 consists of 16 residues. CDR1 and CDR2 from the germline V gene are SGHKS and YYEKEE (reference sequence). V trimming: 4 bases; J trimming: 4 bases; junction bases outside the gene matches: 7.

This clonotype was found many times. The J gene is TRBJ1-2, the V gene TRBV5-4; D unresolved. V shed 3 bases and J shed 4 bases, with 16 bases lying between them. The CDR3 has 15 residues. CDR1 and CDR2 (germline): SGHNT, YYREEE (reference sequence). CDR3 coding DNA: TGTGCCAGCAGCTCCTGGGCGGGCGGAAGCTATGGCTACACCTTC. Translation gives CASSSWAGGSYGYTF.

This clonotype was detected many times. This CDR3 reads CASSATSGRAYETQYF. The CDR3 nucleotides are TGTGCCAGCAGCGCTACTAGCGGGAGGGCCTATGAGACCCAGTACTTC. The chain is built from TRBV7-2 and TRBJ2-5, with 13 nucleotides matching TRBD2. The V gene's germline CDR1 is SGHTA and CDR2 FQGNSA. This CDR3 is built from 16 residues. V lost 5 bases and J lost 5; bases outside the gene matches: 8. Filled out from reference TRBV7-2 and TRBJ2-5, the complete variable domain reads GAGVSQSPSNKVTEKGKDVELRCDPISGHTALYWYRQSLGQGLEFLIYFQGNSAPDKSGLPSDRFSAERTGGSVSTLTIQRTQQEDSAVYLCASSATSGRAYETQYFGPGTRLLVL.

Ten or more counts support this clonotype. The chain links TRBV7-9 to TRBJ2-7; D is unclear. CDR1 is SEHNR and CDR2 is FQNEAQ in the germline V gene (reference sequence). Trimming took off 5 bases at V and 5 bases at J, with 13 bases between the two ends. This CDR3 is built from 13 residues. The CDR3 region has the DNA TGTGCCAGCAGCATAGGGTTTGGTGACGAGCAGTACGTC. Encoded protein: CASSIGFGDEQYV.

There are many counts of this clonotype. The chain has TRBV19 and TRBJ1-2; 10 positions match TRBD1. Germline CDR1 reads LNHDA; CDR2 reads SQIVND (reference sequence). The CDR3 has 14 amino acids. The V segment lost 6 bases and the J segment 8 bases; nucleotides outside the gene matches: 9. The CDR3 coding sequence is TGTGCCAGTAGCCAAACCGGGACAGGGGACGGCTACACCTTC. Amino acid sequence: CASSQTGTGDGYTF. Filled out from reference TRBV19 and TRBJ1-2, the complete variable domain reads DGGITQSPKYLFRKEGQNVTLSCEQNLNHDAMYWYRQDPGQGLRLIYYSQIVNDFQKGDIAEGYSVSREKKESFPLTVTSAQKNPTAFYLCASSQTGTGDGYTFGSGTRLTVV.

In this sample, this clonotype turned up many times. CDR3 sequence reads: CASTWGAIGQPQHF. CDR3 DNA: TGTGCCAGCACTTGGGGGGCGATCGGTCAGCCCCAGCATTTT. The chain employs TRBV28 and TRBJ1-5; D is possibly TRBD1 (6 bases). The germline V gene has CDR1 MDHEN and CDR2 SYDVKM. V dropped 7 bases and J dropped 6 bases, with 16 bases sitting between them. The CDR3 has 14 residues.

The sample holds many counts of this clonotype. The chain combines TRBV28 with TRBJ1-5; TRBD1 aligns across 10 bases. Germline CDR1 MDHEN, CDR2 SYDVKM. The CDR3 runs to 15 residues. V was pared by 4 bases and J by 5 bases, with 5 bases of the junction left unmatched. The CDR3 sequence: CASSSPGQGYQPQHF. CDR3 DNA: TGTGCCAGCAGTTCTCCGGGACAGGGGTATCAGCCCCAGCATTTT.

About this clonotype: This clone may be a read error of a much larger clone one base away. This chain connects TRBV12-3 or TRBV12-4 to TRBJ1-1; TRBD1 aligns across 8 bases. CDR3 length: 14 residues. The junction had 8 bases not matched to a gene; V was cut back by 3 bases and J by 8 bases. This CDR3 is CASSFATGEPEAFF. For the CDR3, the DNA is TGTGCCAGCAGTTTCGCGACAGGGGAGCCGGAAGCTTTCTTT.

V and J are TRBV20-1 and TRBJ1-2; D is ambiguous. Germline V gene data show CDR1 as DFQATT and CDR2 as SNEGSKA (reference sequence). The CDR3 runs to 12 residues. Trimming pared 3 bases from V and 5 bases from J, leaving 10 bases between. This chain's CDR3 is CSASGSGYGYTF. As DNA, the CDR3 is TGCAGTGCTAGTGGCAGTGGGTATGGCTACACCTTC.